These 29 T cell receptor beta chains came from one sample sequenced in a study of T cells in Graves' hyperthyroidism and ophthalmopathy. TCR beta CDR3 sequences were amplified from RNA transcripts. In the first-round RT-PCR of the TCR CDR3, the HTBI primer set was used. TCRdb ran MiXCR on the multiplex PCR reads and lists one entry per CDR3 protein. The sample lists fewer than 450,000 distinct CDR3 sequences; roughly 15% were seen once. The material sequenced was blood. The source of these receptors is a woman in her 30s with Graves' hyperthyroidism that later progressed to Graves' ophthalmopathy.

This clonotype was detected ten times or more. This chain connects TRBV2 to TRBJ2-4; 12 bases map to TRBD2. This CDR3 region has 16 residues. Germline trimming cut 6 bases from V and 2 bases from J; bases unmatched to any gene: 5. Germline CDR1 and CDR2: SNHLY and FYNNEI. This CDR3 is CASRLAGGPPKNIQYF. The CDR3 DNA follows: TGTGCCAGCAGGCTAGCGGGAGGGCCACCCAAAAACATTCAGTACTTC.

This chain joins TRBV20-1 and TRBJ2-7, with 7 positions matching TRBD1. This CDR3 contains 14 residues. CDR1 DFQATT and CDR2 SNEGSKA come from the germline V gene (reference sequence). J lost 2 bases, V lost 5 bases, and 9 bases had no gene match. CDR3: CSASGTVAAYEQYF. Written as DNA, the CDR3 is TGCAGTGCTTCCGGGACAGTTGCCGCCTACGAGCAGTACTTC.

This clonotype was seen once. The CDR3 region is CASSTEASGSHINEQFF. The CDR3 bases are TGTGCCAGCAGCACTGAAGCTAGCGGGAGTCACATCAATGAGCAGTTCTTC. This sequence joins TRBV7-9 and TRBJ2-1, with 10 bases fitting TRBD2. The CDR3 is 17 residues long. J gave up 6 bases and V 5 bases, and 13 bases lay outside the gene matches. Germline loops: CDR1 SEHNR, CDR2 FQNEAQ (reference sequence). The entire variable domain, with the rest obtained from reference TRBV7-9 and TRBJ2-1, is as follows: DTGVSQNPRHKITKRGQNVTFRCDPISEHNRLYWYRQTLGQGPEFLTYFQNEAQLEKSRLLSDRFSAERPKGSFSTLEIQRTEQGDSAMYLCASSTEASGSHINEQFFGPGTRLTVL.

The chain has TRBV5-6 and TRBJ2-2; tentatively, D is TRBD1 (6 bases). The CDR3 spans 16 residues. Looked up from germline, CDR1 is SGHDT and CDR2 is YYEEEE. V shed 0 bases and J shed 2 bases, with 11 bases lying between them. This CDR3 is CASSLDRAINTGELFF. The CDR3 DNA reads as TGTGCCAGCAGCTTGGACAGGGCTATTAACACCGGGGAGCTGTTTTTT.

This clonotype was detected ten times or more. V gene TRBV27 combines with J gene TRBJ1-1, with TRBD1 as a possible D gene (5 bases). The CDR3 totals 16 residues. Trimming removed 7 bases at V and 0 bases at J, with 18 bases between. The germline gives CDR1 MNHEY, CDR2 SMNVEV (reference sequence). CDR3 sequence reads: CASNMGGSLMNTEAFF. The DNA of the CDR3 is TGTGCCAGCAATATGGGGGGGTCCCTCATGAACACTGAAGCTTTCTTT.

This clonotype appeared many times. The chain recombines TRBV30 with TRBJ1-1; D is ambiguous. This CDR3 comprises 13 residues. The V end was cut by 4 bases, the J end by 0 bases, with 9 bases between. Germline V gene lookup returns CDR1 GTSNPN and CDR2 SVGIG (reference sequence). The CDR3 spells CAWNRIMNTEAFF. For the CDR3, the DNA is TGTGCCTGGAATCGGATAATGAACACTGAAGCTTTCTTT. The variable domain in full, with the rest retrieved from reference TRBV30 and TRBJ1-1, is SQTIHQWPATLVQPVGSPLSLECTVEGTSNPNLYWYRQAAGRGLQLLFYSVGIGQISSEVPQNLSASRPQDRQFILSSKKLLLSDSGFYLCAWNRIMNTEAFFGQGTRLTVV.

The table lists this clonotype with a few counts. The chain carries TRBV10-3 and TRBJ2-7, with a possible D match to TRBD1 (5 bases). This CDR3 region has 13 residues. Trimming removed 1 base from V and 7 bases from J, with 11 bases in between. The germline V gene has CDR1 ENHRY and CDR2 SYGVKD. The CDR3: CAISEWAGREQYF. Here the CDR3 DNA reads TGTGCCATCAGTGAGTGGGCAGGGCGGGAGCAGTACTTC.

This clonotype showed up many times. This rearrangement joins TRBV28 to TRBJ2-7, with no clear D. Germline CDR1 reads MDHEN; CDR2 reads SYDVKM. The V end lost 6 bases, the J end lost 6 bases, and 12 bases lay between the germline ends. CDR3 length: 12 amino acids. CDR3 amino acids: CASRVSTAEQYF. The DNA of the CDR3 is TGTGCCAGCAGGGTTTCAACAGCCGAGCAGTACTTC.

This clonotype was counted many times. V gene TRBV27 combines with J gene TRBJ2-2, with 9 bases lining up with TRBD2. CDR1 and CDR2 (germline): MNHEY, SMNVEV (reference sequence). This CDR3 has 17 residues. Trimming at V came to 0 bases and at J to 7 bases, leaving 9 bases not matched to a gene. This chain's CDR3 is CASSLSDSGGLGGELFF. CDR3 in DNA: TGTGCCAGCAGTTTATCGGATAGCGGGGGCCTTGGCGGGGAGCTGTTTTTT.

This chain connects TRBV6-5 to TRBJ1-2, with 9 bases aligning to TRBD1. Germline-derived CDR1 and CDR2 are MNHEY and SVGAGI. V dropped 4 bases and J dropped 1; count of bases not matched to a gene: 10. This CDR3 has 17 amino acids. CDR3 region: CASSSPRGQGNNYGYTF. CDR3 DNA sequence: TGTGCCAGCAGTTCGCCCCGAGGACAGGGGAATAACTATGGCTACACCTTC.

The CDR3, as DNA: TGTGCCAGCAGCGTATTTCAGGGCGGCTACACCTTC. The encoded protein is CASSVFQGGYTF. The chain couples TRBV9 to TRBJ1-2; D is perhaps TRBD1 (5 bases). The CDR3 is 12 amino acids. V was trimmed by 1 base and J by 8 bases, leaving 9 bases between them. Germline values: CDR1 SGDLS, CDR2 YYNGEE.

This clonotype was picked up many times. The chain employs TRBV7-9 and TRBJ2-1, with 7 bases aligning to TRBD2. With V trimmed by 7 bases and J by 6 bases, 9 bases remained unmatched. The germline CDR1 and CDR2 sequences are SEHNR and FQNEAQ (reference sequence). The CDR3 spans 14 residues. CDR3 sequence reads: CASTPRRGINEQFF. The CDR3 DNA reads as TGTGCCAGCACCCCCCGGCGGGGGATCAATGAGCAGTTCTTC.

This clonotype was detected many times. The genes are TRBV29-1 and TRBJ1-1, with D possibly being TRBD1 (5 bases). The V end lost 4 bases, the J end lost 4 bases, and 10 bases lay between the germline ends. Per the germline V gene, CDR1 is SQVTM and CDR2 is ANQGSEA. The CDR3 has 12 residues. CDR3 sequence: CSVAGGITEAFF. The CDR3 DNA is TGCAGCGTTGCTGGGGGGATCACTGAAGCTTTCTTT.

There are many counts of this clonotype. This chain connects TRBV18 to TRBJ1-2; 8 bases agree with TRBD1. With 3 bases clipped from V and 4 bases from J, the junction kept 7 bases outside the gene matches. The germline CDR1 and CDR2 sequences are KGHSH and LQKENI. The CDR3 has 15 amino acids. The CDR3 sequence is CASSPVQGAVYGYTF. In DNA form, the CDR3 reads TGTGCCAGCTCACCGGTGCAGGGGGCGGTCTATGGCTACACCTTC.

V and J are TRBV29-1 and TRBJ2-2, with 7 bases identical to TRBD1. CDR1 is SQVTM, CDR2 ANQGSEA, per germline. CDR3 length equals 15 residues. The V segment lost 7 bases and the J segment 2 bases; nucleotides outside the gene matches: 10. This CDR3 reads CSALTGQINTGELFF. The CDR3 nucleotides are TGCAGCGCACTGACGGGACAGATAAACACCGGGGAGCTGTTTTTT.

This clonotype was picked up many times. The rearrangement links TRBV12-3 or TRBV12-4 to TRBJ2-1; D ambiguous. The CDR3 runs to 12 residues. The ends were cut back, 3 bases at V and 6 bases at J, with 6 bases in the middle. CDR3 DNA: TGTGCCAGCAGTTTTTCGCGCAATGAGCAGTTCTTC. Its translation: CASSFSRNEQFF.

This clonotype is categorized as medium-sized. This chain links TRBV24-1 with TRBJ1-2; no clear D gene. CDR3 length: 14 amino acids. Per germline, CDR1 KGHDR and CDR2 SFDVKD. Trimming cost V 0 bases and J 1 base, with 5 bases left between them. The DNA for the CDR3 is TGTGCCACCAGTGATTTGAACAGTAACTATGGCTACACCTTC. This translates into CATSDLNSNYGYTF.

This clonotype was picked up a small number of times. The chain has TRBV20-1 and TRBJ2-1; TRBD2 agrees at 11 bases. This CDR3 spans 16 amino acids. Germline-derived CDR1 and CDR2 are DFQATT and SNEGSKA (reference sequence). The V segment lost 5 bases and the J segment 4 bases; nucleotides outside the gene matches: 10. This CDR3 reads CSADPGLAVTYNEQFF. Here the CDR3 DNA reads TGCAGTGCTGACCCGGGACTAGCGGTGACATACAATGAGCAGTTCTTC.

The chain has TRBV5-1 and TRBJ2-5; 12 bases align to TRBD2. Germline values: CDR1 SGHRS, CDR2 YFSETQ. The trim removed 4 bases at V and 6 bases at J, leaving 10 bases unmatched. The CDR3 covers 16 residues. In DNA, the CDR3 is TGCGCCAGCAGCGCGCCGACTAGCGGGAGAGGGAAGACCCAGTACTTC. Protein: CASSAPTSGRGKTQYF.

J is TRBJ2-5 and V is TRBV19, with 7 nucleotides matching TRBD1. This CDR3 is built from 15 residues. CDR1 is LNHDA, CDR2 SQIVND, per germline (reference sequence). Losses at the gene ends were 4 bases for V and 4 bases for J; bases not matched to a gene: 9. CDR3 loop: CASSTQKGAGETQYF. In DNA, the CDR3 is TGTGCCAGTAGTACCCAGAAGGGGGCTGGAGAGACCCAGTACTTC.

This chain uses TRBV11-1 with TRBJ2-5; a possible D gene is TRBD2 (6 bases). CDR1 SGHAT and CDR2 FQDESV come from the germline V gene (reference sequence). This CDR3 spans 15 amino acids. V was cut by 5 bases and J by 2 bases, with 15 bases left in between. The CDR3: CASSVDGGGQETQYF. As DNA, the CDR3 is TGTGCCAGCAGCGTAGATGGTGGGGGGCAAGAGACCCAGTACTTC.

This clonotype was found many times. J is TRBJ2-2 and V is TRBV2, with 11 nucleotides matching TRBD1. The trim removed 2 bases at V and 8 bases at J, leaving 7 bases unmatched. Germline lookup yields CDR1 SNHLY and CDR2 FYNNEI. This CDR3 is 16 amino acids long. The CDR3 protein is CASSERTGGFMGELFF. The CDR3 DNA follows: TGTGCCAGCAGTGAAAGGACAGGGGGCTTCATGGGGGAGCTGTTTTTT.

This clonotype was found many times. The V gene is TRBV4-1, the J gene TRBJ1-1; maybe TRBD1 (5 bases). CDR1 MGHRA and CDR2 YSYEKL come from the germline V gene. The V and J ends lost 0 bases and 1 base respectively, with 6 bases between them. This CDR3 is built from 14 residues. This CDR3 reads CASSQERGNTEAFF. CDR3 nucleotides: TGCGCCAGCAGCCAAGAAAGGGGGAACACTGAAGCTTTCTTT.

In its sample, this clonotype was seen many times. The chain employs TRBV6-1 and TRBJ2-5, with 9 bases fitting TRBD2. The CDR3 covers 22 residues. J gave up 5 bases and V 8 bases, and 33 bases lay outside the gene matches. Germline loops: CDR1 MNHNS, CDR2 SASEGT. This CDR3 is CASARRRLQAGSIAGAGETQYF. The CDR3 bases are TGTGCCAGCGCCCGAAGGAGGCTCCAGGCTGGATCGATAGCGGGAGCCGGGGAGACCCAGTACTTC.

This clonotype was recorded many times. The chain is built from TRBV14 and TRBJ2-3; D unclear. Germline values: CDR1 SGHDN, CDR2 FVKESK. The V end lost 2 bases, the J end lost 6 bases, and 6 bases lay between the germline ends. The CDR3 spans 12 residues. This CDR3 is CASSQTRDTQYF. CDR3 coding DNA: TGTGCCAGCAGCCAAACGCGGGATACGCAGTATTTT.

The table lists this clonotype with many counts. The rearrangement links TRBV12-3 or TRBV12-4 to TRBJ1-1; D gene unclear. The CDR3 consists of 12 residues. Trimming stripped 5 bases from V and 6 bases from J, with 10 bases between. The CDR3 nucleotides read TGTGCCAGCAGTGAAAGGGATTCTGAAGCTTTCTTT. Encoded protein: CASSERDSEAFF.

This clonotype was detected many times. CDR3 loop: CASSQETGGYEQYF. In nucleotides, the CDR3 is TGCGCCAGCAGCCAAGAGACAGGGGGCTACGAGCAGTACTTC. V is TRBV4-1 and J is TRBJ2-7, with 9 bases fitting TRBD1. The CDR3 covers 14 residues. V gave up 0 bases and J gave up 3 bases; unmatched junction bases: 0. CDR1 is MGHRA and CDR2 is YSYEKL in the germline V gene.

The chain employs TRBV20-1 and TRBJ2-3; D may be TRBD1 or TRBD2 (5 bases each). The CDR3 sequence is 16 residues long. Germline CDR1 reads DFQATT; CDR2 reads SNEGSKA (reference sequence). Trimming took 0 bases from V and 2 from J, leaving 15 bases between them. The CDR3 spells CSARDSDMGDTDTQYF. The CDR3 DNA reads TGCAGTGCTAGAGATTCGGACATGGGGGACACAGATACGCAGTATTTT.

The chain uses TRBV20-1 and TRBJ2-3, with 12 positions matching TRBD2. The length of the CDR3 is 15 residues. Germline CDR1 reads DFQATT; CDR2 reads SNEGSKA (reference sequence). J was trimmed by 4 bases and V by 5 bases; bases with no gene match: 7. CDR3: CSAYPSGGAADTQYF. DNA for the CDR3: TGCAGTGCTTATCCTAGCGGGGGGGCCGCAGATACGCAGTATTTT.